This is a list of T cell receptor beta chains from one sample in a study of blood T cell repertoires in COVID-19. Repertoires were generated with immunoSEQ multiplex PCR, while TCRdb's copy carries only in-frame clones and drops some. The sample contains about 80,000 clones, approximately 80% of which appear only once. Specimen: peripheral blood. These receptors were obtained from a man older than 75 with acute or convalescent COVID-19. Both conserved end residues are part of each CDR3. A D gene is named only where the DNA matches it firmly. Rows may omit the clone size; those that give it use once, few, many or a size class.

j_call	v_call	clone_size	d_call	cdr3_nt	cdr3_aa
TRBJ2-1	TRBV19	-	-	TGTGCCAGTAGTATGGGGGACACCCGCTACAATGAGCAGTTCTTC	CASSMGDTRYNEQFF
TRBJ1-1	TRBV29-1	-	TRBD1	TGCAGCGTCCGGACAGGGATGAACACTGAAGCTTTCTTT	CSVRTGMNTEAFF
TRBJ1-5	TRBV18	-	-	TGTGCCAGCTCACCACCCAACGGACAAAACAATCAGCCCCAGCATTTT	CASSPPNGQNNQPQHF
TRBJ1-2	TRBV9	medium-sized	TRBD1	TGTGCCAGCAGCGCCCGCCAGGGGGCATACTATGGCTACACCTTC	CASSARQGAYYGYTF
TRBJ2-4	TRBV5-4	-	TRBD1	TGTGCCAGCAGCTTGTCCGGACAGGGAAACATTCAGTACTTC	CASSLSGQGNIQYF
TRBJ2-1	TRBV7-2	-	-	TGTGCCAGCAGAGGGGGACTACAGCAGTTCTTC	CASRGGLQQFF
TRBJ1-2	TRBV2	few	-	TGTGCCAGCAAACAGCGGGATGGCTACACCTTC	CASKQRDGYTF
TRBJ1-6	TRBV11-1	-	TRBD1	TGTGCCAGCAGCTCCTCCACAGGGGCTAATTCACCCCTCCACTTT	CASSSSTGANSPLHF
TRBJ1-1	TRBV11-1	-	TRBD1	TGTGCCAGCAGCCCCCAGGGGGCGTCGACTGAAGCTTTCTTT	CASSPQGASTEAFF
TRBJ2-2	TRBV25-1	-	-	TGTGCCAGCAGTGACGCAATCGGGGACGGGGAGCTGTTTTTT	CASSDAIGDGELFF
TRBJ2-3	TRBV11-1	-	TRBD2	TGTGCCAGCAGCTTAAGGCGGGGGGGCGGCAAAGATACGCAGTATTTT	CASSLRRGGGKDTQYF
TRBJ1-1	TRBV5-5	few	-	TGTGCCAGCAGCTTGGCCAGGGGTAACACTGAAGCTTTCTTT	CASSLARGNTEAFF
TRBJ2-5	TRBV18	-	TRBD2	TGTGCCAGCTCACCACCGCGGGGACTAGCGGGCCAAGAGACCCAGTACTTC	CASSPPRGLAGQETQYF
TRBJ1-1	TRBV12-3/TRBV12-4	-	-	TGTGCCAGCAGTTTCTGGCTGACTGAAGCTTTCTTT	CASSFWLTEAFF
TRBJ2-3	TRBV12-3/TRBV12-4	-	-	TGTGCCAGCAGTCCTGGTCCTAGGGATACGCAGTATTTT	CASSPGPRDTQYF
TRBJ1-2	TRBV10-3	-	-	TGTGCCATCAGTGAGCCCCAGGGAATTAATGGCTACACCTTC	CAISEPQGINGYTF
TRBJ1-1	TRBV6-5	-	-	TGTGCCAGCAGTTACTCGGGCCAGGGTGGTAGCACTGAAGCTTTCTTT	CASSYSGQGGSTEAFF
TRBJ2-3	TRBV4-1	-	TRBD2	TGCGCCAGCAGCCAGGGACTAGCGGGGGGCACAGATACGCAGTATTTT	CASSQGLAGGTDTQYF
TRBJ1-4	TRBV2	once	-	TGTGCCAGCAGTTCGACAGCTAATGAAAAACTGTTTTTT	CASSSTANEKLFF
TRBJ2-3	TRBV5-4	-	-	TGTGCCAGCAGCCTAGAAAATACGCAGTATTTT	CASSLENTQYF
TRBJ1-3	TRBV5-1	-	TRBD1	TGCGCCAGCAGCTTGGAGGGGGCGCACGGAAACACCATATATTTT	CASSLEGAHGNTIYF
TRBJ2-3	TRBV25-1	once	TRBD2	TGTGCCAGCAGTGAAGCGGTTGGGACTAGAATAAATTTT	CASSEAVGTRINF
TRBJ2-3	TRBV7-8	-	-	TGTGCCAGCGGGGGCGCTAGCACAGATACGCAGTATTTT	CASGGASTDTQYF
TRBJ2-1	TRBV24-1	-	-	TGTGCCACCAGTGACTCTCTCAGGAATGAGCAGTTCTTC	CATSDSLRNEQFF
TRBJ2-7	TRBV6-5	once	TRBD1	TGTGCCAGCAGTTACCCGATAAGACAGGGATCCTACGAGCAGTACTTC	CASSYPIRQGSYEQYF
TRBJ1-2	TRBV7-3	-	-	TGTGCCAGCGGTATCGGTGACTATGGCTACACCTTC	CASGIGDYGYTF
TRBJ1-2	TRBV7-9	-	-	TGTGCCAGCAGCATGGGAGGCACTTCTAACTATGGCTACACCTTC	CASSMGGTSNYGYTF
TRBJ1-1	TRBV28	-	TRBD1	TGTGCCAGCAGATCGGGACAGCCGAACACTGAAGCTTTCTTT	CASRSGQPNTEAFF
TRBJ1-2	TRBV30	-	TRBD1	TGTGCCTGGGGAAGGGGGCAAGGAGGCTACACCTTC	CAWGRGQGGYTF
TRBJ2-7	TRBV5-1	-	-	TGCGCCAGCAGCTTCGGCGGGGACGAGCAGTACTTC	CASSFGGDEQYF
TRBJ1-3	TRBV30	-	TRBD1	TGTGCCTGGAGGAGACAGGGCTTCGGAAACACCATATATTTT	CAWRRQGFGNTIYF
TRBJ1-2	TRBV9	-	-	TGTGCCAGCAGCGCCCGAACCGGGGAGGGAGGCTACACCTTC	CASSARTGEGGYTF
TRBJ2-7	TRBV2	-	TRBD1	TGTGCCAGCAGTGGACAGGGCCACGAGCAGTACTTC	CASSGQGHEQYF
TRBJ1-1	TRBV7-7	-	TRBD1	TGTGCTAGCAGCTTAGAGGAGGGGGCGATAGCTTTCTTT	CASSLEEGAIAFF
TRBJ2-2	TRBV29-1	-	TRBD2	TGCAGCGTTGAAGACCCGGGGGGGGCCGACGGGGAGCTGTTTTTT	CSVEDPGGADGELFF
TRBJ2-7	TRBV5-6	-	TRBD1	TGTGCCAGCAGCAGGGACAGGGACTACGAGCAGTACTTC	CASSRDRDYEQYF
TRBJ1-3	TRBV4-1	-	-	TGCGCCAGCAGCCAAGCTGACTACGCTTCTGGAAACACCATATATTTT	CASSQADYASGNTIYF